A selection of T cell receptor beta chains follows, all from one sample in a study of regulatory T cells in long-lasting Graves disease. A single record per CDR3 protein comes from TCRdb applying MiXCR to the multiplex PCR reads. This sample has roughly 380,000 distinct CDR3 sequences, with 16% found just once. This sample was shared with a second study, whose subject was T cells in Graves' hyperthyroidism and ophthalmopathy.

The sample was peripheral blood mononuclear cells (PBMCs), taken at new diagnosis, from a patient treated with antithyroid drugs. The receptors derive from a man aged 40-49 years with Graves disease. Each CDR3 is given with its conserved first and last residue. A D gene is named only where the DNA matches it firmly. The size entry is marked missing in some rows and otherwise reads once, few, many or a size class.

v_gene: TRBV6-5
j_gene: TRBJ1-1
abundance: many
d_gene: NA
CDR3aa: CASSYYGSRDTEAFF

v_gene: TRBV7-2
j_gene: TRBJ2-5
abundance: many
d_gene: TRBD2
CDR3aa: CASSLGRGGRETQYF

v_gene: TRBV7-2
j_gene: TRBJ1-4
abundance: many
d_gene: TRBD1
CDR3aa: CASSSSPYRGRSSEKLFF

v_gene: TRBV10-3
j_gene: TRBJ1-5
abundance: few
d_gene: TRBD1
CDR3aa: CAISESQGGNQPQHF

v_gene: TRBV24-1
j_gene: TRBJ2-6
abundance: NA
d_gene: NA
CDR3aa: CATSDHGASGANVLTF

v_gene: TRBV6-9
j_gene: TRBJ2-2
abundance: NA
d_gene: NA
CDR3aa: CASSYFGQGTGELFF

v_gene: TRBV6-2/TRBV6-3
j_gene: TRBJ2-3
abundance: few
d_gene: TRBD2
CDR3aa: CASSPRTSGVADTQYF

v_gene: TRBV28
j_gene: TRBJ1-2
abundance: NA
d_gene: NA
CDR3aa: CASIEARPGYTF

v_gene: TRBV20-1
j_gene: TRBJ1-6
abundance: many
d_gene: TRBD1
CDR3aa: CSARHRGWDSPLHF

v_gene: TRBV20-1
j_gene: TRBJ2-1
abundance: few
d_gene: NA
CDR3aa: CSARGGFNEQFF

v_gene: TRBV28
j_gene: TRBJ1-4
abundance: NA
d_gene: NA
CDR3aa: CASSLESRKLFF

v_gene: TRBV2
j_gene: TRBJ1-1
abundance: many
d_gene: TRBD1
CDR3aa: CASRDLTGGRLLTAF

v_gene: TRBV19
j_gene: TRBJ1-1
abundance: many
d_gene: NA
CDR3aa: CASSRDEWLFTEAFF

v_gene: TRBV20-1
j_gene: TRBJ2-1
abundance: many
d_gene: TRBD1
CDR3aa: CSAALGTDYNEQFF

v_gene: TRBV5-1
j_gene: TRBJ2-7
abundance: many
d_gene: NA
CDR3aa: CASSLRLLLRDEQYF

v_gene: TRBV6-2/TRBV6-3
j_gene: TRBJ2-7
abundance: many
d_gene: TRBD1
CDR3aa: CASSGTGSSYEQYF

v_gene: TRBV9
j_gene: TRBJ2-5
abundance: NA
d_gene: NA
CDR3aa: CASSVVGAEQETQYF

v_gene: TRBV28
j_gene: TRBJ2-7
abundance: NA
d_gene: TRBD1
CDR3aa: CASNSRQGARSYEQYF

v_gene: TRBV6-2/TRBV6-3
j_gene: TRBJ2-1
abundance: NA
d_gene: NA
CDR3aa: CASRAGYEQFF

v_gene: TRBV29-1
j_gene: TRBJ2-4
abundance: few
d_gene: NA
CDR3aa: CSVEDLLDIQYF

v_gene: TRBV29-1
j_gene: TRBJ1-4
abundance: NA
d_gene: NA
CDR3aa: CSATTTGLNEKLFF

v_gene: TRBV6-1
j_gene: TRBJ2-7
abundance: NA
d_gene: TRBD2
CDR3aa: CASRTGGLYEQYF

v_gene: TRBV4-2
j_gene: TRBJ2-5
abundance: NA
d_gene: NA
CDR3aa: CASSQEQWPIQETQYF

v_gene: TRBV20-1
j_gene: TRBJ2-1
abundance: NA
d_gene: TRBD2
CDR3aa: CSARKVGLAGSYNEQFF

v_gene: TRBV28
j_gene: TRBJ1-2
abundance: many
d_gene: NA
CDR3aa: CASSPASGHYGYTF

v_gene: TRBV27
j_gene: TRBJ1-5
abundance: once
d_gene: NA
CDR3aa: CASRPYRAGNQPQHF

v_gene: TRBV7-9
j_gene: TRBJ2-3
abundance: many
d_gene: NA
CDR3aa: CASSLQLYTQYF

v_gene: TRBV27
j_gene: TRBJ1-2
abundance: NA
d_gene: NA
CDR3aa: CASSLSSPDYGYTF

v_gene: TRBV14
j_gene: TRBJ2-2
abundance: few
d_gene: NA
CDR3aa: CASSQDQRSYPTGELFF

v_gene: TRBV12-3/TRBV12-4
j_gene: TRBJ2-1
abundance: many
d_gene: NA
CDR3aa: CASTRGGGSNEQFF

v_gene: TRBV7-3
j_gene: TRBJ2-5
abundance: few
d_gene: NA
CDR3aa: CASSLNSKETQYF

v_gene: TRBV2
j_gene: TRBJ2-2
abundance: many
d_gene: TRBD1
CDR3aa: CASRPQGAPGELFF

v_gene: TRBV28
j_gene: TRBJ2-1
abundance: NA
d_gene: TRBD2
CDR3aa: CASSLRLAGGRGQFF